The T cell receptor beta chain described here comes from a study of OX40 agonist ivuxolimab in advanced cancers. Study as a whole: In three patients, partial responses were observed, one with hepatocellular carcinoma and two with cutaneous melanoma.

Profiled with immunoSEQ multiplex PCR; TCRdb holds only in-frame clones, not every one. The sample lists 30,000 or so clones, over 80% occurring once. This CDR3 region has 15 residues. Per the germline V gene, CDR1 is MNHNY and CDR2 is SVGAGI (reference sequence). Losses at the gene ends were 5 bases for V and 4 bases for J; bases not matched to a gene: 8. Sample: CD4+ or CD8+ T cells sorted from blood, taken in a trial of the OX40 agonist ivuxolimab. The TCR originated in an adult with an advanced solid tumor such as melanoma, head and neck, liver or kidney cancer. The chain is built from TRBV6-6 and TRBJ1-3; 7 positions match TRBD1. In nucleotides, the CDR3 is TGTGCCAGCAGTAAACAGGGGCGTCTCGGAAACACCATATATTTT. Its translation is CASSKQGRLGNTIYF.